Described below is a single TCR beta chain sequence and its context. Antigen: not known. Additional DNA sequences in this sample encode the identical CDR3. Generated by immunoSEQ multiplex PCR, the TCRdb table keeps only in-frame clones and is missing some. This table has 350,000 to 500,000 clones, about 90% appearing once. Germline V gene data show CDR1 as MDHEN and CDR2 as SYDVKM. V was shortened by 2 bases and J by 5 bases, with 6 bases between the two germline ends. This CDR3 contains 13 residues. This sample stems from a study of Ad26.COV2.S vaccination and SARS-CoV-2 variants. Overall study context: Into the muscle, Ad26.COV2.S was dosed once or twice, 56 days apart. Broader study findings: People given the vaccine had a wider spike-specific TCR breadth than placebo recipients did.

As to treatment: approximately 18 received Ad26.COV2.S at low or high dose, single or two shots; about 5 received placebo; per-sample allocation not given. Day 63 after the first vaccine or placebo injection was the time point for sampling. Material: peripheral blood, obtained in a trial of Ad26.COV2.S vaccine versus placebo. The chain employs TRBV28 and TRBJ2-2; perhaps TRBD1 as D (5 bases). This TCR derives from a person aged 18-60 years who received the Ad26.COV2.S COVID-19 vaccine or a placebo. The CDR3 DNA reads TGTGCCAGCAGTTTAGGGGCTACCGGGGAGCTGTTTTTT. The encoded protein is CASSLGATGELFF.